This T cell receptor (beta chain) is drawn from a study of blood T cell repertoires in COVID-19. Method: immunoSEQ multiplex PCR; TCRdb's copy keeps in-frame clones and lacks some. The repertoire holds approximately 230,000 clones, with over 75% as singletons. The sequencing sample was made of peripheral blood. The receptor comes from a woman between 40 and 50 years old who had recovered from COVID-19.

The CDR3 reads CASSAEGGTAEYF. CDR3 sequence (DNA): TGTGCCAGCAGCGCGGAGGGCGGGACGGCCGAGTACTTC. This chain connects TRBV7-9 to TRBJ2-5; weak D call: TRBD2 (6 bases). V was cut by 5 bases and J by 12 bases, with 19 bases left in between. Germline CDR1 and CDR2: SEHNR and FQNEAQ (reference sequence). The length of the CDR3 is 13 residues. The full variable domain, its missing parts supplied by reference TRBV7-9 and TRBJ2-5, is DTGVSQNPRHKITKRGQNVTFRCDPISEHNRLYWYRQTLGQGPEFLTYFQNEAQLEKSRLLSDRFSAERPKGSFSTLEIQRTEQGDSAMYLCASSAEGGTAEYFGPGTRLLVL.